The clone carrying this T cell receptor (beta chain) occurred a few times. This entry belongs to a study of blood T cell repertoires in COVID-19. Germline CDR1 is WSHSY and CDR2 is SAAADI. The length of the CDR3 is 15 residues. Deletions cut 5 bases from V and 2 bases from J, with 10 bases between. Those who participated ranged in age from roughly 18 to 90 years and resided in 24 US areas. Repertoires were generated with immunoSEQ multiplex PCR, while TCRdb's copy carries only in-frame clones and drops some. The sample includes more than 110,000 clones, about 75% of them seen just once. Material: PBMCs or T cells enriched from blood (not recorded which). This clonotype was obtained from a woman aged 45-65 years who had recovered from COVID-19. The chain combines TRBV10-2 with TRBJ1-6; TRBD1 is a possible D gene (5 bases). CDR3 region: CASSQGTPYNSPLHF. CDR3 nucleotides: TGCGCCAGCAGTCAGGGAACCCCCTATAATTCACCCCTCCACTTT.